These 30 T cell receptor beta chains came from one sample sequenced in a study of blood T cell repertoires in COVID-19. Here immunoSEQ multiplex PCR was the method, and the copy in TCRdb shows in-frame clones only, minus some. The sample lists 120,000 to 150,000 clones, around 79% occurring once. The specimen was peripheral blood. The receptors derive from a man aged 50-60 years with active or convalescent COVID-19.

The V and J genes are TRBV7-9 and TRBJ2-7; D unclear. Germline V gene lookup returns CDR1 SEHNR and CDR2 FQNEAQ (reference sequence). Deletions cut 2 bases from V and 3 bases from J, with 8 bases between. CDR3 length equals 13 residues. The CDR3 sequence is CASSLPTHYEQYF. CDR3 nucleotides: TGTGCCAGCAGCTTACCTACCCACTACGAGCAGTACTTC.

The chain has TRBV28 and TRBJ1-2; TRBD1 agrees at 8 bases. Trimming at V came to 6 bases and at J to 0 bases, leaving 6 bases not matched to a gene. The CDR3 extends over 15 amino acids. The germline gives CDR1 MDHEN, CDR2 SYDVKM. The CDR3: CASSIKQGANYGYTF. Here the CDR3 DNA reads TGTGCCAGCAGCATAAAACAGGGGGCTAACTATGGCTACACCTTC.

V gene TRBV11-1 combines with J gene TRBJ2-1; 11 nucleotides agree with TRBD2. CDR3 length: 15 amino acids. The junction had 4 bases not matched to a gene; V was cut back by 1 base and J by 8 bases. The germline V gene has CDR1 SGHAT and CDR2 FQDESV (reference sequence). DNA for the CDR3: TGTGCCAGCAGCTTAGGGCTAGCGGGAGGATATGAGCAGTTCTTC. Its protein product is CASSLGLAGGYEQFF.

J is TRBJ2-1 and V is TRBV2, with a weak D call TRBD2 (5 bases). This CDR3 comprises 14 residues. Germline V CDR1 and CDR2: SNHLY, FYNNEI. Trimming left V 3 bases short and J 8 bases short, with 14 bases between. The CDR3, as DNA: TGTGCCAGCAGTGACCGGGGTCTATCGGATGAGCAGTTCTTC. This codes for CASSDRGLSDEQFF.

This clone was picked up one time. Distinct nucleotide sequences in the sample also encode this CDR3. The V and J genes are TRBV14 and TRBJ1-2, with D unclear. This CDR3 is 13 amino acids long. The germline gives CDR1 SGHDN, CDR2 FVKESK. V was shortened by 0 bases and J by 4 bases, with 6 bases between the two germline ends. The CDR3 DNA follows: TGTGCCAGCAGCCAAGAGGGCAGCTATGGCTACACCTTC. Protein product: CASSQEGSYGYTF.

This chain links TRBV6-5 with TRBJ2-1, with D maybe TRBD2 (6 bases). The CDR3 runs 14 residues. With 2 bases removed from V and 5 bases from J, the gap between germline ends came to 10 bases. Germline V gene data show CDR1 as MNHEY and CDR2 as SVGAGI. The CDR3 DNA reads as TGTGCCAGCAGTTACGGGGGGAATAACAATGAGCAGTTCTTC. Its protein product is CASSYGGNNNEQFF.

The chain has TRBV7-9 and TRBJ2-3, with TRBD1 matching 7 bases. J was trimmed by 5 bases and V by 6 bases; bases with no gene match: 8. This CDR3 is built from 14 residues. CDR1 SEHNR and CDR2 FQNEAQ come from the germline V gene (reference sequence). CDR3 in DNA: TGTGCCAGCAGTAAAGACAGGGCAGAAGATACGCAGTATTTT. It translates to CASSKDRAEDTQYF.

V is TRBV5-1 and J is TRBJ2-2; 9 bases are shared with TRBD2. CDR3 length equals 15 residues. Trimming at V came to 4 bases and at J to 5 bases, leaving 6 bases not matched to a gene. Germline V CDR1 and CDR2: SGHRS, YFSETQ. Here the CDR3 reads CASSRTSDTTGELFF. CDR3 DNA: TGCGCCAGCAGCAGGACTAGCGATACGACCGGGGAGCTGTTTTTT.

V is TRBV6-1 and J is TRBJ2-1; no reliable D call. Between the trimmed V and J ends, which lost 1 base and 3 bases, there was a span of 4 bases. From germline, CDR1 is MNHNS and CDR2 SASEGT. There are 13 residues in the CDR3. This chain's CDR3 is CASSEGSYNEQFF. DNA for the CDR3: TGTGCCAGCAGTGAAGGTAGCTACAATGAGCAGTTCTTC.

In its sample, this clone was seen a few times. Here the CDR3 DNA reads TGTGCCAGCAGACCAGGGGGCGGTGAGCAGTTCTTC. Its protein is CASRPGGGEQFF. This chain joins TRBV5-8 and TRBJ2-1; 8 nucleotides match TRBD1. Germline V gene sequence: CDR1 SGHTS, CDR2 YDEGEE. This CDR3 is 12 amino acids long. V was pared by 5 bases and J by 9 bases, with 4 bases of the junction left unmatched.

This chain links TRBV2 with TRBJ2-1; D may be TRBD2 (7 bases). V was cut by 4 bases and J by 5 bases, with 9 bases left in between. The germline V gene encodes CDR1 SNHLY and CDR2 FYNNEI. The CDR3 runs to 13 residues. The CDR3 sequence: CASSVGGDNEQFF. The CDR3 DNA reads as TGTGCCAGCAGTGTAGGGGGGGACAATGAGCAGTTCTTC.

This chain joins TRBV30 and TRBJ1-6; D gene uncertain. The CDR3 is 11 amino acids. The V end lost 1 base, the J end lost 12 bases, and 7 bases lay between the germline ends. Germline V gene lookup returns CDR1 GTSNPN and CDR2 SVGIG (reference sequence). DNA of the CDR3: TGTGCCTGGAGTGGCCAGGAACCCCTCCACTTT. Amino acid sequence: CAWSGQEPLHF.

This rearrangement joins TRBV18 to TRBJ2-7, with 9 bases identical to TRBD1. The CDR3 runs 19 residues. With V trimmed by 0 bases and J by 3 bases, 15 bases remained unmatched. Germline V gene sequence: CDR1 KGHSH, CDR2 LQKENI. The CDR3 is CASSPPVYGGTGINYEQYF. The CDR3 nucleotides are TGTGCCAGCTCACCACCGGTATACGGGGGGACAGGGATTAACTACGAGCAGTACTTC.

The CDR3 DNA reads TGTGCCAGCAGGGAGGACGGGGTTAAAGAGACCCAGTACTTC. Translating gives CASREDGVKETQYF. The chain carries TRBV7-2 and TRBJ2-5; weak D call: TRBD2 (5 bases). Germline V gene lookup returns CDR1 SGHTA and CDR2 FQGNSA. V was trimmed by 6 bases and J by 3 bases, leaving 14 bases between them. The CDR3 contains 14 residues.

The chain has TRBV6-6 and TRBJ2-7, with TRBD1 matching over 11 bases. The germline V gene encodes CDR1 MNHNY and CDR2 SVGAGI (reference sequence). There are 15 residues in the CDR3. V trimming: 6 bases; J trimming: 4 bases; junction bases outside the gene matches: 8. This CDR3 reads CASRQRGQGAYEQYF. The CDR3 region has the DNA TGTGCCAGCAGACAGCGCGGACAGGGGGCTTACGAGCAGTACTTC.

This rearrangement joins TRBV19 to TRBJ2-7; TRBD2 aligns across 12 bases. With V trimmed by 4 bases and J by 6 bases, 13 bases remained unmatched. Germline CDR1 is LNHDA and CDR2 is SQIVND (reference sequence). This CDR3 region has 17 residues. The CDR3 loop is CASSRRTGLAGSSEQYF. The CDR3 bases are TGTGCCAGTAGTAGAAGGACCGGACTAGCGGGATCCAGCGAGCAGTACTTC.

The genes are TRBV11-2 and TRBJ1-2, with D hard to call. Germline CDR1 and CDR2: SGHAT and FQNNGV. The CDR3 sequence is 13 residues long. The germline V and J ends were trimmed by 4 bases and 7 bases, with 13 bases remaining between them. The CDR3 loop reads CASSSAVSSGYTF. The CDR3 region has the DNA TGTGCCAGCAGCTCCGCAGTCTCCTCTGGCTACACCTTC.

The V and J genes are TRBV9 and TRBJ1-2; D is unresolved. The CDR3 length is 13 residues. Trimming took off 4 bases at V and 8 bases at J, with 15 bases between the two ends. From germline, CDR1 is SGDLS and CDR2 YYNGEE. CDR3 region: CASSPAPTRGYTF. DNA for the CDR3: TGTGCCAGCAGCCCGGCCCCGACGAGGGGCTACACCTTC. Using reference TRBV9 and TRBJ1-2 for the parts outside the CDR3, the full variable domain is DSGVTQTPKHLITATGQRVTLRCSPRSGDLSVYWYQQSLDQGLQFLIQYYNGEERAKGNILERFSAQQFPDLHSELNLSSLELGDSALYFCASSPAPTRGYTFGSGTRLTVV.

This clone was seen a handful of times. CDR3 bases: TGTGCCAGCAGTCCAATCGGTGACAGAGACAATCAGCCCCAGCATTTT. This codes for CASSPIGDRDNQPQHF. The chain recombines TRBV27 with TRBJ1-5; D is possibly TRBD1 (5 bases). CDR3 size: 16 residues. The germline CDR1 and CDR2 sequences are MNHEY and SMNVEV (reference sequence). V lost 5 bases to trimming and J lost 3 bases, with 17 bases between them.

There are a few counts of this clone. This sequence joins TRBV15 and TRBJ2-7; TRBD1 matches 7 bases. Germline loops: CDR1 LNHNV, CDR2 YYDKDF (reference sequence). The CDR3 covers 16 residues. The ends lost 0 bases at V and 7 bases at J; junction bases unmatched: 12. The CDR3 region has the DNA TGTGCCACCAGCAGAGAAGGAAACAGGGGCCGAGGGGAGCAGTACTTC. Protein sequence: CATSREGNRGRGEQYF. The variable domain in full, with the rest retrieved from reference TRBV15 and TRBJ2-7, is DAMVIQNPRYQVTQFGKPVTLSCSQTLNHNVMYWYQQKSSQAPKLLFHYYDKDFNNEADTPDNFQSRRPNTSFCFLDIRSPGLGDTAMYLCATSREGNRGRGEQYFGPGTRLTVT.

A word on this clone: This sample also contains other DNA sequences that code for the same CDR3. The chain combines TRBV9 with TRBJ1-1; D possibly corresponds to TRBD1 (5 bases). The germline gives CDR1 SGDLS, CDR2 YYNGEE. Trimming took 0 bases from V and 0 from J, leaving 9 bases between them. The CDR3 is 15 amino acids. The DNA of the CDR3 is TGTGCCAGCAGCGTAGGGGGCGGAATGAACACTGAAGCTTTCTTT. This sequence encodes CASSVGGGMNTEAFF.

The V and J genes are TRBV10-3 and TRBJ2-7; perhaps TRBD1 as D (6 bases). The CDR3 is 14 amino acids. CDR1 is ENHRY, CDR2 SYGVKD, per germline. V lost 5 bases and J 2 bases, leaving 13 bases between the germline ends. Here the CDR3 reads CAISYSTGTYEQYF. The DNA of the CDR3 is TGTGCCATCAGTTACTCGACAGGTACCTACGAGCAGTACTTC.

The chain carries TRBV15 and TRBJ2-5; 7 nucleotides line up with TRBD2. Germline V gene sequence: CDR1 LNHNV, CDR2 YYDKDF (reference sequence). The CDR3 covers 16 residues. The V gene end was trimmed by 1 base and the J gene end by 2 bases; junction bases not matched to a gene: 7. For the CDR3, the DNA is TGTGCCACCAGCAGAGGCCCCCCGGGAGGACAAGAGACCCAGTACTTC. Translation: CATSRGPPGGQETQYF.

The V and J genes are TRBV11-2 and TRBJ2-1, with TRBD2 matching over 8 bases. CDR1 and CDR2 from the germline V gene are SGHAT and FQNNGV. The CDR3 has 16 amino acids. The V and J ends lost 2 bases and 3 bases, in that order; junction bases with no gene match: 6. This CDR3 reads CASSLSSGSYYNEQFF. The CDR3 bases are TGTGCCAGCAGCTTATCAAGCGGGAGCTACTACAATGAGCAGTTCTTC.

This clone turned up a few times. The chain carries TRBV11-2 and TRBJ2-1, with 9 positions matching TRBD2. From germline, CDR1 is SGHAT and CDR2 FQNNGV. The V gene end was trimmed by 0 bases and the J gene end by 5 bases; junction bases not matched to a gene: 8. This CDR3 has 17 amino acids. The CDR3 coding sequence is TGTGCCAGCAGCTTAGATCCACATAGCGGGAGAAACAATGAGCAGTTCTTC. Its protein product is CASSLDPHSGRNNEQFF.

The chain uses TRBV7-9 and TRBJ2-7; no clear D. Germline values: CDR1 SEHNR, CDR2 FQNEAQ (reference sequence). The V end lost 4 bases, the J end lost 2 bases, and 6 bases lay between the germline ends. CDR3 length equals 12 residues. The CDR3 sequence: CASSSVTYEQYF. The CDR3 DNA follows: TGTGCCAGCAGCTCGGTGACCTACGAGCAGTACTTC.

This chain connects TRBV7-9 to TRBJ2-7, with D perhaps TRBD1 (6 bases). This CDR3 comprises 12 residues. Germline-derived CDR1 and CDR2 are SEHNR and FQNEAQ (reference sequence). V was clipped by 8 bases and J by 3 bases, with 11 bases between them. This chain's CDR3 is CASLGGSYEQYF. For the CDR3, the DNA is TGTGCCAGCCTAGGGGGTAGCTACGAGCAGTACTTC.

The rearrangement uses TRBV28 and TRBJ2-3; D not resolved. The V and J ends lost 2 bases and 2 bases respectively, with 17 bases between them. CDR3 length: 17 residues. Per the germline V gene, CDR1 is MDHEN and CDR2 is SYDVKM. CDR3 residues: CASSLGHVEAYTDTQYF. The CDR3 DNA is TGTGCCAGCAGTTTAGGGCATGTGGAAGCCTACACAGATACGCAGTATTTT.

This sequence joins TRBV19 and TRBJ2-3; the D gene is possibly TRBD1 (5 bases). The V gene's germline CDR1 is LNHDA and CDR2 SQIVND (reference sequence). Between the trimmed V and J ends, which lost 5 bases and 4 bases, there was a span of 10 bases. There are 13 residues in the CDR3. Here the CDR3 reads CASSGAASDTQYF. CDR3 DNA sequence: TGTGCCAGTAGTGGGGCGGCCTCAGATACGCAGTATTTT.

This rearrangement joins TRBV11-3 to TRBJ1-5; weak D call: TRBD1 (5 bases). Trimming cost V 2 bases and J 4 bases, with 12 bases left between them. The germline CDR1 and CDR2 sequences are SGHNT and YENEEA. This CDR3 region has 15 residues. CDR3 sequence reads: CASSLRPGTNQPQHF. The CDR3 DNA reads TGTGCCAGCAGCTTAAGGCCAGGGACTAATCAGCCCCAGCATTTT.